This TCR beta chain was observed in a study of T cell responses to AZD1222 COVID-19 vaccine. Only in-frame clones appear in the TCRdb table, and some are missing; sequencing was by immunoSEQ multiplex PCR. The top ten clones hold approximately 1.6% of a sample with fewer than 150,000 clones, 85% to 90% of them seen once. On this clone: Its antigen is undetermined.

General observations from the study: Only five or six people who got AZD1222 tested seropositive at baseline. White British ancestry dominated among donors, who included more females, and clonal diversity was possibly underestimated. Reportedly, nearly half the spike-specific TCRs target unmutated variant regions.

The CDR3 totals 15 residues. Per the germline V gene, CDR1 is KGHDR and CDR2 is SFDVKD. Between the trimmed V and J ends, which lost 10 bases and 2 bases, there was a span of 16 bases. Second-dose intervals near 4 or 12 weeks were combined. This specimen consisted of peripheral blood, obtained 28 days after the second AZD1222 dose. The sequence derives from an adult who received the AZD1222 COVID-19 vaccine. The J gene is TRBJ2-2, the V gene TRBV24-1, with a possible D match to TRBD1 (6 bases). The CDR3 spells CATEDRRQNTGELFF. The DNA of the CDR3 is TGTGCCACAGAAGACAGGAGGCAAAACACCGGGGAGCTGTTTTTT.